Listed here are 19 T cell receptor beta chains from one sample, sequenced in a study of blood T cell repertoires in COVID-19. The protocol was immunoSEQ multiplex PCR, while the TCRdb copy is restricted to in-frame clones and leaves out a portion. This table holds approximately 490,000 clones, approximately 90% found once. Sequencing was done on a sample of PBMCs or T cells enriched from blood (not recorded which). The source of these receptors is a woman aged 60-70 years who had recovered from COVID-19.

The chain links TRBV6-5 to TRBJ1-2; TRBD1 matches at 9 bases. The V gene end was trimmed by 3 bases and the J gene end by 4 bases; junction bases not matched to a gene: 6. The CDR3 totals 15 residues. Germline V gene lookup returns CDR1 MNHEY and CDR2 SVGAGI. DNA of the CDR3: TGTGCCAGCAGTTATTATGGGACAGGGAGCTATGGCTACACCTTC. Amino acid sequence: CASSYYGTGSYGYTF.

The chain links TRBV9 to TRBJ2-1; TRBD1 is a possible D gene (6 bases). Germline-derived CDR1 and CDR2 are SGDLS and YYNGEE. The CDR3 length is 16 residues. With 4 bases removed from V and 5 bases from J, the gap between germline ends came to 19 bases. DNA of the CDR3: TGTGCCAGCAGCCCAAGTGGGGGCCAACGAGACAATGAGCAGTTCTTC. It yields the protein CASSPSGGQRDNEQFF.

A note on this clone: This sample also contains other DNA sequences that code for the same CDR3. The CDR3, as DNA: TGTGCCAGCAGCCCCGGTCGGAACACTGAAGCTTTCTTT. The encoded protein is CASSPGRNTEAFF. The chain combines TRBV3-1 (or the pseudogene TRBV3-2) with TRBJ1-1; D not resolved. CDR3 length: 13 residues. In germline, CDR1 is LGHDT, CDR2 YNNKEL (reference sequence). V lost 4 bases to trimming and J lost 1 base, with 7 bases between them.

The V and J genes are TRBV7-8 and TRBJ2-2; a weak D match, TRBD1 (5 bases). Trimming shortened V by 0 bases and J by 2 bases, and 13 bases separated the two germline ends. The CDR3 length is 17 residues. Per germline, CDR1 SGHVS and CDR2 FQNEAQ. The CDR3 DNA sequence: TGTGCCAGCAGCTTAGCCAGGGTGATTATTAACACCGGGGAGCTGTTTTTT. This sequence encodes CASSLARVIINTGELFF.

With respect to this clone: The sample has other DNA sequences that encode this CDR3 too. V is TRBV5-1 and J is TRBJ1-5; D unresolved. Germline-derived CDR1 and CDR2 are SGHRS and YFSETQ. The CDR3 runs to 13 residues. V lost 0 bases and J lost 5, with 6 bases in between. As DNA, the CDR3 is TGCGCCAGCAGCTTGGGCGGGGATCAGCCCCAGCATTTT. Amino acids: CASSLGGDQPQHF.

This sequence joins TRBV6-1 and TRBJ1-3; D is ambiguous. CDR3 length equals 13 residues. V dropped 1 base and J dropped 4 bases, with 5 bases sitting between them. The germline V gene encodes CDR1 MNHNS and CDR2 SASEGT. This CDR3 is CASSEVAGNTIYF. The DNA of the CDR3 is TGTGCCAGCAGTGAAGTAGCGGGAAACACCATATATTTT.

This clone has a handful of counts. J is TRBJ2-2 and V is TRBV2; 9 bases fit TRBD1. CDR1 is SNHLY, CDR2 FYNNEI, per germline. This CDR3 region has 15 residues. Trimming took 7 bases from V and 0 from J; bases not matched to a gene: 3. The CDR3 sequence is CASTDRGTNTGELFF. The CDR3, as DNA: TGTGCCAGCACTGACAGGGGGACGAACACCGGGGAGCTGTTTTTT.

This clone was detected a few times. This chain connects TRBV28 to TRBJ1-1, with 8 bases lining up with TRBD1. V was clipped by 3 bases and J by 5 bases; unmatched bases: 14. CDR1 is MDHEN and CDR2 is SYDVKM in the germline V gene. This CDR3 has 17 residues. The CDR3 here is CASSLGGTGGSGTEAFF. The CDR3 DNA reads as TGTGCCAGCAGTTTGGGAGGAACAGGGGGATCTGGAACTGAAGCTTTCTTT.

The chain uses TRBV7-9 and TRBJ1-6, with D tentatively TRBD1 (5 bases). Germline V CDR1 and CDR2: SEHNR, FQNEAQ (reference sequence). The CDR3 is 14 residues long. Trimming took 0 bases from V and 10 from J, leaving 10 bases between them. In DNA, the CDR3 is TGTGCCAGCAGCTTAGCGGGGGGTAGCTCACCCCTCCACTTT. Protein sequence: CASSLAGGSSPLHF.

The chain carries TRBV6-5 and TRBJ2-4; the D gene is possibly TRBD2 (6 bases). This CDR3 region has 11 residues. Deletions cut 7 bases from V and 6 bases from J, with 7 bases between. The V gene's germline CDR1 is MNHEY and CDR2 SVGAGI. The CDR3 region has the DNA TGTGCCAGCATGCGGGGAAACATTCAGTACTTC. This gives the protein CASMRGNIQYF.

The chain is built from TRBV5-1 and TRBJ2-3; the D gene is possibly TRBD1 (6 bases). V gave up 0 bases and J gave up 1 base, with 12 bases separating them. The CDR3 contains 16 residues. CDR1 and CDR2 from the germline V gene are SGHRS and YFSETQ. The CDR3 DNA reads TGCGCCAGCAGCTTGGGCAGGGGCGTTGGCACAGATACGCAGTATTTT. Its protein product is CASSLGRGVGTDTQYF.

The chain employs TRBV24-1 and TRBJ2-7; D ambiguous. The germline V and J ends were trimmed by 2 bases and 5 bases, with 18 bases remaining between them. The length of the CDR3 is 16 residues. In germline, CDR1 is KGHDR, CDR2 SFDVKD. The CDR3: CATSDSLPGALDEQYF. The DNA of the CDR3 is TGTGCCACCAGTGATTCTCTCCCTGGAGCGTTGGACGAGCAGTACTTC.

V is TRBV30 and J is TRBJ1-2, with 7 bases fitting TRBD1. V shed 1 base, J shed 7 bases, and the junction held 12 bases outside the gene matches. The CDR3 extends over 15 amino acids. The germline gives CDR1 GTSNPN, CDR2 SVGIG (reference sequence). CDR3 sequence (DNA): TGTGCCTGGAGTGGAGGAAGGGCAGGGGGAGGTGGCTACACCTTC. It translates to CAWSGGRAGGGGYTF.

The chain couples TRBV29-1 to TRBJ2-1; D may be TRBD2 (7 bases). The V and J ends lost 4 bases and 3 bases respectively, with 13 bases between them. Germline CDR1 SQVTM, CDR2 ANQGSEA. The CDR3 is 14 residues long. CDR3 protein: CSVVDGGLYNEQFF. The CDR3 DNA sequence: TGCAGCGTTGTCGACGGGGGGCTCTACAATGAGCAGTTCTTC.

The gene calls are TRBV5-1 and TRBJ1-6, with 8 bases lining up with TRBD1. V lost 0 bases and J lost 8; bases outside the gene matches: 7. CDR1 SGHRS and CDR2 YFSETQ come from the germline V gene. This CDR3 contains 16 residues. DNA for the CDR3: TGCGCCAGCAGCTTGGTTTTTGGACAGGGTGATTCACCCCTCCACTTT. Translation gives CASSLVFGQGDSPLHF.

The count of this clone is one. The V gene is TRBV5-1, the J gene TRBJ2-4, with 8 bases that match TRBD1. CDR3 length equals 17 residues. With V trimmed by 1 base and J by 1 base, 7 bases remained unmatched. Germline V gene data show CDR1 as SGHRS and CDR2 as YFSETQ. This CDR3 is CASSLTGQGLAKNIQYF. The CDR3 bases are TGCGCCAGCAGCTTGACCGGACAGGGCCTGGCCAAAAACATTCAGTACTTC.

CDR3 DNA sequence: TGCGCCAGCAGCCCCGGGACTAGCGGGGAGAATGAGCAGTTCTTC. This codes for CASSPGTSGENEQFF. This chain uses TRBV5-1 with TRBJ2-1; TRBD2 matches 13 bases. Germline loops: CDR1 SGHRS, CDR2 YFSETQ. This CDR3 has 15 amino acids. The ends lost 4 bases at V and 7 bases at J; junction bases unmatched: 5.

This chain connects TRBV3-1 (or the pseudogene TRBV3-2) to TRBJ1-2; D is possibly TRBD1 (5 bases). Germline-derived CDR1 and CDR2 are LGHDT and YNNKEL (reference sequence). V was trimmed by 0 bases and J by 5 bases, leaving 16 bases between them. The CDR3 runs to 16 residues. This CDR3 reads CASSQDNGRVRYGYTF. DNA for the CDR3: TGTGCCAGCAGCCAAGATAATGGCAGGGTGAGGTATGGCTACACCTTC.

The table lists this clone with a few counts. The chain recombines TRBV6-5 with TRBJ1-6; no firm D call. Germline V CDR1 and CDR2: MNHEY, SVGAGI. CDR3 size: 16 residues. V lost 0 bases and J 7 bases, leaving 13 bases between the germline ends. In DNA form, the CDR3 reads TGTGCCAGCAGTTACTCGTGGAGAACGGGGAATTCACCCCTCCACTTT. Protein product: CASSYSWRTGNSPLHF.